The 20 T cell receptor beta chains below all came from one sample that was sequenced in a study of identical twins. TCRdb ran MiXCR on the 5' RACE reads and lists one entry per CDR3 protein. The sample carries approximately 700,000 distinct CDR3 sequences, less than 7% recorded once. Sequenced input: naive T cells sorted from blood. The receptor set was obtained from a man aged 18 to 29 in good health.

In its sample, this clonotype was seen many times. CDR3 in amino acids: CASSPPTGFSEQYF. In nucleotides, the CDR3 is TGTGCCAGCAGCCCCCCGACAGGGTTCAGCGAGCAGTACTTC. The chain links TRBV13 to TRBJ2-7, with 7 bases identical to TRBD1. CDR1 and CDR2 (germline): PRHDT, FYEKMQ (reference sequence). CDR3 size: 14 residues. Germline trimming cut 5 bases from V and 6 bases from J; bases unmatched to any gene: 10. Complete variable domain (other parts from reference TRBV13 and TRBJ2-7): AAGVIQSPRHLIKEKRETATLKCYPIPRHDTVYWYQQGPGQDPQFLISFYEKMQSDKGSIPDRFSAQQFSDYHSELNMSSLELGDSALYFCASSPPTGFSEQYFGPGTRLTVT.

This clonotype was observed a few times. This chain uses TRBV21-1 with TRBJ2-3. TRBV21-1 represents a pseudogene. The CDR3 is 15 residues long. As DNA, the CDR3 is TGTGCCAGCAGCAAAGAGAGACAATACACAGATACGCAGTATTTT. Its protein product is CASSKERQYTDTQYF.

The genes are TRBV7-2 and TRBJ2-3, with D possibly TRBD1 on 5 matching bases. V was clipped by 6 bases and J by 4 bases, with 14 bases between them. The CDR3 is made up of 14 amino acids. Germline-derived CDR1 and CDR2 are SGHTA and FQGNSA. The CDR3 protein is CASRGLVNPDTQYF. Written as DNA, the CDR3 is TGTGCCAGCAGGGGGCTAGTGAATCCAGATACGCAGTATTTT.

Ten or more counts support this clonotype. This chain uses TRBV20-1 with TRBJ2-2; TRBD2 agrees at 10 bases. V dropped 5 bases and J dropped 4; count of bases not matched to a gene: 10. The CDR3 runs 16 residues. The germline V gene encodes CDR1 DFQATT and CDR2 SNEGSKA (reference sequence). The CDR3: CSAPSLAGVGTGELFF. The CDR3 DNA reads TGCAGTGCTCCAAGTCTAGCGGGAGTGGGCACCGGGGAGCTGTTTTTT.

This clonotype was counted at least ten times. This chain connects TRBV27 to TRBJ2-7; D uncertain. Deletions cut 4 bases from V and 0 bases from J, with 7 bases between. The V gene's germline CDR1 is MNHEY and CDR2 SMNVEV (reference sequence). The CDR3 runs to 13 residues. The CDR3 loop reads CASSYAPSYEQYF. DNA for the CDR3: TGTGCCAGCAGTTACGCGCCCTCCTACGAGCAGTACTTC.

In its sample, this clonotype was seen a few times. CDR3 protein: CSARDPQGAGGYTF. CDR3 DNA: TGCAGTGCTAGAGACCCGCAGGGGGCAGGTGGCTACACCTTC. The genes are TRBV20-1 and TRBJ1-2; TRBD1 agrees at 8 bases. The trim removed 0 bases at V and 7 bases at J, leaving 7 bases unmatched. This CDR3 comprises 14 residues. Looked up from germline, CDR1 is DFQATT and CDR2 is SNEGSKA (reference sequence).

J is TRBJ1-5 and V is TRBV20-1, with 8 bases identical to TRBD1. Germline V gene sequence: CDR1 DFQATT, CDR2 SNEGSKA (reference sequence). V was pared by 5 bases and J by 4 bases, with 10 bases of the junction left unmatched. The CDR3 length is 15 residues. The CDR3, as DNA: TGCAGTGCTCACGCAGGGGGCTACCATAATCAGCCCCAGCATTTT. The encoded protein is CSAHAGGYHNQPQHF.

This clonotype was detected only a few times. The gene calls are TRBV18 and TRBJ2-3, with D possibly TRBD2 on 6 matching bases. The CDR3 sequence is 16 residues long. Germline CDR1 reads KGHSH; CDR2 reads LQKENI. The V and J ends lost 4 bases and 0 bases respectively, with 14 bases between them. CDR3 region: CASSHGTSRSTDTQYF. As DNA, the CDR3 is TGTGCCAGCTCACACGGGACTTCGAGAAGCACAGATACGCAGTATTTT.

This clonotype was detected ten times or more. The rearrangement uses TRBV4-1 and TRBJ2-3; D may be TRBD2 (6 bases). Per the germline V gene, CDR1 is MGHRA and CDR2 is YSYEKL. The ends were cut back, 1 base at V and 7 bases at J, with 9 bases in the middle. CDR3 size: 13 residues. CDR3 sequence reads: CASSQVAENTQYF. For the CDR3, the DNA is TGCGCCAGCAGCCAAGTAGCGGAAAATACGCAGTATTTT.

CDR3 in amino acids: CASSWGAIDTEAFF. DNA for the CDR3: TGTGCCAGCAGCTGGGGGGCTATAGACACTGAAGCTTTCTTT. This chain uses TRBV7-2 with TRBJ1-1; TRBD1 is a possible D gene (6 bases). Per germline, CDR1 SGHTA and CDR2 FQGNSA. The germline V and J ends were trimmed by 4 bases and 3 bases, with 12 bases remaining between them. The CDR3 loop spans 14 amino acids.

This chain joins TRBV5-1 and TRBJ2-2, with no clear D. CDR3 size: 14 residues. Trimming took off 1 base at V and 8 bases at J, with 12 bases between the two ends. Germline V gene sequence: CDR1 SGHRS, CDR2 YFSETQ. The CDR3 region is CASSLLSESGELFF. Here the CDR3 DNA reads TGCGCCAGCAGCTTGTTATCGGAGAGTGGGGAGCTGTTTTTT.

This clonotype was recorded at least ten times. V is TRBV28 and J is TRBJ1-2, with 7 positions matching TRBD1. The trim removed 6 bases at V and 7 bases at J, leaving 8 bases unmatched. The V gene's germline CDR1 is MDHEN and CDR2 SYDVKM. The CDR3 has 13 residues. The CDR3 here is CASRMGTASGYTF. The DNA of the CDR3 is TGTGCCAGCAGGATGGGGACAGCCAGTGGCTACACCTTC.

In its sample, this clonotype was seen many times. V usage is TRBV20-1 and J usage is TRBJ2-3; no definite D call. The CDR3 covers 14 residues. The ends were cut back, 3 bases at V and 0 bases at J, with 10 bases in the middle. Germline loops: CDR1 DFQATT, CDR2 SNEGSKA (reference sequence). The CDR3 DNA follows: TGCAGTGCTAGTTTGGGCCATAGCACAGATACGCAGTATTTT. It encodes CSASLGHSTDTQYF.

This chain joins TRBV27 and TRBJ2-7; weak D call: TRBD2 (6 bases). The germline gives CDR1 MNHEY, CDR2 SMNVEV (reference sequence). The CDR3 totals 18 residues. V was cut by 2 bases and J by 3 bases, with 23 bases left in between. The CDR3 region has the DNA TGTGCCAGCAGTTTACCCTGCGGAGGTTTAGCGGAAGTCTACGAGCAGTACGTC. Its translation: CASSLPCGGLAEVYEQYV.

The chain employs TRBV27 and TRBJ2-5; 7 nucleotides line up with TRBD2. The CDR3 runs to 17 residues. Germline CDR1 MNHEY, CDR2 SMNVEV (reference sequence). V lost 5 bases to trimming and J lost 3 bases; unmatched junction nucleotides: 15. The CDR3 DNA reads TGTGCCAGCAGTCCCCTTTACCGGGAGGATCCCGAAGAGACCCAGTACTTC. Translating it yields CASSPLYREDPEETQYF.

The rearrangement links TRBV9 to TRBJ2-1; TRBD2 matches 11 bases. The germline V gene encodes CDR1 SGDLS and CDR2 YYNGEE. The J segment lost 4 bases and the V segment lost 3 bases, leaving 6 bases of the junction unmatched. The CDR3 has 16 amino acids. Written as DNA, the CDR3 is TGTGCCAGCAGCGCTACTAGCGGGAGTGGGTACAATGAGCAGTTCTTC. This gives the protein CASSATSGSGYNEQFF.

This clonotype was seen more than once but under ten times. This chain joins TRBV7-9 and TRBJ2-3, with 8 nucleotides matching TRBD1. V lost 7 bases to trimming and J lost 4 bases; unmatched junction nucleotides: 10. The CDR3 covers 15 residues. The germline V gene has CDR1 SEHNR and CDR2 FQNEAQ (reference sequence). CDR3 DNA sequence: TGTGCCAGCATCGGTTTGGCACAGGGGGCAGATACGCAGTATTTT. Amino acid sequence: CASIGLAQGADTQYF.

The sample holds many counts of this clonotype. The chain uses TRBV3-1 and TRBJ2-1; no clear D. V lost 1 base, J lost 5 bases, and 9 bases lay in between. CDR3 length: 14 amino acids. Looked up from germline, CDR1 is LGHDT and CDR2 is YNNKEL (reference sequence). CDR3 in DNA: TGTGCCAGCAGCCAAGGACCCACGCACAATGAGCAGTTCTTC. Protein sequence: CASSQGPTHNEQFF.

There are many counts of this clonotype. CDR3 residues: CASSLEGRTSGELFF. CDR3 coding DNA: TGTGCCAGCAGCTTAGAGGGCAGAACAAGCGGGGAGCTGTTTTTT. The V and J genes are TRBV7-2 and TRBJ2-2; D gene unclear. Germline V gene data show CDR1 as SGHTA and CDR2 as FQGNSA. Trimming removed 1 base at V and 7 bases at J, with 13 bases between. CDR3 length equals 15 residues.

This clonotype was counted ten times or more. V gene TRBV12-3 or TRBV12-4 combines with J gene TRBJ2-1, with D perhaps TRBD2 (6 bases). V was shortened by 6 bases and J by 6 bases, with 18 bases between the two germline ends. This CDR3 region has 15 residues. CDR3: CASSGYGREGNEQFF. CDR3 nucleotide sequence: TGTGCCAGCAGCGGATACGGGAGAGAGGGCAATGAGCAGTTCTTC.